Following are 20 T cell receptor beta chains from one sample sequenced in a study of graft-versus-host responses after intestinal transplantation (dated by TCRdb to about 2021). Taken with the paper, the label for time point translates to: cells obtained before transplantation from donor or recipient. The library was prepared using the immunoSEQ multiplex PCR assay. TCRdb stores this immuneACCESS table with in-frame sequences only. Part of the clones is absent; in the studies checked, under half of the shortfall reflects unresolved V genes, and no reason is known for the rest. Counted in this sample were over 100,000 clones; approximately 94% of them appeared once. Clones ranked in the top ten supply 0.23% of the sample. Their antigens remain unidentified. Sequencing was performed on unstimulated CD4+ T cells sorted from spleen or lymph node cells, taken before transplant. The receptors here all came from a human donor who was the organ donor for an intestinal transplant.

The CDR3 DNA follows: TGCGCCAGCAGCTTGCAGGGGAGTCCCTATGGCTACACCTTC. Translating gives CASSLQGSPYGYTF. This chain connects TRBV5-1 to TRBJ1-2, with a possible D match to TRBD1 (6 bases). CDR1 SGHRS and CDR2 YFSETQ come from the germline V gene. There are 14 residues in the CDR3. Trimming removed 1 base at V and 4 bases at J, with 11 bases between.

The V gene is TRBV11-2, the J gene TRBJ2-7; D gene ambiguous. The ends were cut back, 3 bases at V and 2 bases at J, with 11 bases in the middle. Looked up from germline, CDR1 is SGHAT and CDR2 is FQNNGV. The CDR3 spans 14 residues. Written as DNA, the CDR3 is TGTGCCAGCAGCTTCCCCCCCACCACCTACGAGCAGTACTTC. Its translation is CASSFPPTTYEQYF.

This chain links TRBV27 with TRBJ2-6; either TRBD1 or TRBD2 may fit D (5 bases each). Germline assignment: CDR1 MNHEY and CDR2 SMNVEV (reference sequence). V was pared by 3 bases and J by 2 bases, with 8 bases between. The CDR3 runs 15 residues. The CDR3 DNA reads as TGTGCCAGCAGTTTTTGGGGACCTGGGGCCAACGTCCTGACTTTC. Translation gives CASSFWGPGANVLTF.

CDR3 protein: CASSFDSGRAYEQFF. CDR3 bases: TGTGCCAGCAGCTTCGATAGCGGGAGGGCCTATGAGCAGTTCTTC. The V call is TRBV11-3, the J call TRBJ2-1, with 11 nucleotides matching TRBD2. There are 15 residues in the CDR3. V was clipped by 3 bases and J by 8 bases; unmatched bases: 6. Germline V CDR1 and CDR2: SGHNT, YENEEA.

Only one count was recorded for this clone. The V call is TRBV5-4, the J call TRBJ2-1; 10 bases match TRBD2. This CDR3 has 17 residues. The J segment lost 3 bases and the V segment lost 6 bases, leaving 12 bases of the junction unmatched. Germline CDR1 reads SGHNT; CDR2 reads YYREEE (reference sequence). The DNA for the CDR3 is TGTGCCAGCACGACAAAGCGGGAGGGCCTGGGCTACAATGAGCAGTTCTTC. This encodes CASTTKREGLGYNEQFF.

This chain joins TRBV28 and TRBJ2-3; no clear D gene. Between the trimmed V and J ends, which lost 6 bases and 10 bases, there was a span of 20 bases. This CDR3 comprises 14 residues. In germline, CDR1 is MDHEN, CDR2 SYDVKM. The CDR3 coding sequence is TGTGCCAGCAGACGATCGGCAAGTCCTGTGGCGCAGTATTTT. Translation: CASRRSASPVAQYF.

This sequence joins TRBV7-2 and TRBJ2-5; D remains unclear. The CDR3 contains 14 residues. The V and J ends lost 0 bases and 0 bases respectively, with 5 bases between them. CDR1 and CDR2 (germline): SGHTA, FQGNSA. CDR3 nucleotide sequence: TGTGCCAGCAGCTTAGCACGGAACCAAGAGACCCAGTACTTC. Its translation is CASSLARNQETQYF.

The rearrangement links TRBV6-1 to TRBJ2-2; D is unclear. The CDR3 runs 11 residues. Germline V gene lookup returns CDR1 MNHNS and CDR2 SASEGT. V was clipped by 8 bases and J by 5 bases, with 6 bases between them. DNA of the CDR3: TGTGCCAGCCTAAAGACCGGGGAGCTGTTTTTT. It encodes CASLKTGELFF.

The V gene is TRBV2, the J gene TRBJ1-2; 11 bases align to TRBD1. CDR1 SNHLY and CDR2 FYNNEI come from the germline V gene. This CDR3 is 15 amino acids long. After removal of 5 bases from V and 6 bases from J, the junction contained 8 bases not matched to a gene. The CDR3 bases are TGTGCCAGCAGTCCAGGGACAGGGGGTAGTAATGGCTACACCTTC. Translating gives CASSPGTGGSNGYTF.

This chain uses TRBV6-6 with TRBJ2-6; D unclear. Trimming shortened V by 0 bases and J by 1 base, and 7 bases separated the two germline ends. Germline V gene sequence: CDR1 MNHNY, CDR2 SVGAGI (reference sequence). This CDR3 comprises 16 residues. The CDR3: CASSYSPRSGANVLTF. The CDR3 DNA reads TGTGCCAGCAGTTACTCGCCTAGATCTGGGGCCAACGTCCTGACTTTC.

The rearrangement uses TRBV5-1 and TRBJ1-6, with D hard to call. Trimming stripped 4 bases from V and 6 bases from J, with 17 bases between. The CDR3 is 16 residues long. Germline values: CDR1 SGHRS, CDR2 YFSETQ. The CDR3 protein is CASSRNTAGINSPLHF. The CDR3 coding sequence is TGCGCCAGCAGCCGGAATACTGCGGGGATTAATTCACCCCTCCACTTT.

The rearrangement joins TRBV28 to TRBJ1-1; TRBD1 matches at 7 bases. Germline V gene lookup returns CDR1 MDHEN and CDR2 SYDVKM. The length of the CDR3 is 15 residues. Unmatched junction bases numbered 19, after V lost 8 bases and J lost 10 bases. The CDR3 DNA is TGTGCCAGCGGAACGGGACAGTCGGGCTCAGTGCGAGCTTTCTTT. It translates to CASGTGQSGSVRAFF. Full variable domain (outside the CDR3, taken from reference TRBV28 and TRBJ1-1): DVKVTQSSRYLVKRTGEKVFLECVQDMDHENMFWYRQDPGLGLRLIYFSYDVKMKEKGDIPEGYSVSREKKERFSLILESASTNQTSMYLCASGTGQSGSVRAFFGQGTRLTVV.

The CDR3 bases are TGCGCCAGCAGTGAGGCTATCAGGGTCCACTATGGCTACACCTTC. Translation: CASSEAIRVHYGYTF. The chain uses TRBV10-2 and TRBJ1-2, with a possible D match to TRBD1 (5 bases). The CDR3 runs to 15 residues. Trimming cost V 2 bases and J 3 bases, with 13 bases left between them. Germline CDR1 reads WSHSY; CDR2 reads SAAADI.

This clone has only a few counts. The chain joins TRBV9 to TRBJ1-1; the D gene is possibly TRBD1 (6 bases). This CDR3 is 14 amino acids long. V was clipped by 4 bases and J by 1 base, with 11 bases between them. Germline V gene lookup returns CDR1 SGDLS and CDR2 YYNGEE. In DNA form, the CDR3 reads TGTGCCAGCAGCTCACAGGGACCGAACACTGAAGCTTTCTTT. It is translated as CASSSQGPNTEAFF.

The J gene is TRBJ2-7, the V gene TRBV7-2; 10 nucleotides align to TRBD2. Trimming at V came to 3 bases and at J to 6 bases, leaving 8 bases not matched to a gene. Germline assignment: CDR1 SGHTA and CDR2 FQGNSA. There are 15 residues in the CDR3. The CDR3, as DNA: TGTGCCAGCAGCTTCAAAGCGGGAGGGCCCCCCGAGCAGTACTTC. Translation: CASSFKAGGPPEQYF.

The chain is built from TRBV10-1 and TRBJ2-6; perhaps TRBD2 as D (5 bases). Trimming pared 7 bases from V and 2 bases from J, leaving 15 bases between. The germline CDR1 and CDR2 sequences are WNHNN and SYGVQD (reference sequence). This CDR3 is built from 16 residues. DNA of the CDR3: TGCGCCAGCAACCGACGGACTCCTCCTGGGGCCAACGTCCTGACTTTC. This encodes CASNRRTPPGANVLTF.

This clone was observed once. The chain recombines TRBV11-2 with TRBJ2-1; the match to TRBD2 covers 8 bases. The J segment lost 0 bases and the V segment lost 6 bases, leaving 4 bases of the junction unmatched. The CDR3 consists of 15 residues. CDR1 SGHAT and CDR2 FQNNGV come from the germline V gene. The CDR3 sequence: CASRSSGSSYNEQFF. The CDR3, as DNA: TGTGCCAGCAGATCGAGCGGGAGCTCCTACAATGAGCAGTTCTTC.

This clone was observed a handful of times. The J gene is TRBJ2-7, the V gene TRBV6-5, with unresolved D. This CDR3 region has 11 residues. Per germline, CDR1 MNHEY and CDR2 SVGAGI. Trimming removed 6 bases at V and 5 bases at J, with 8 bases between. For the CDR3, the DNA is TGTGCCAGCAGGGGGATCCACGAGCAGTACTTC. Amino acid sequence: CASRGIHEQYF.

The rearrangement links TRBV2 to TRBJ1-2; D is ambiguous. Germline V gives CDR1 SNHLY, CDR2 FYNNEI. The germline V and J ends were trimmed by 3 bases and 4 bases, with 9 bases remaining between them. This CDR3 is 13 amino acids long. CDR3 sequence: CASSESSRYGYTF. CDR3 nucleotides: TGTGCCAGCAGTGAGAGTTCCCGCTATGGCTACACCTTC.

The V and J genes are TRBV29-1 and TRBJ2-3, with TRBD1 as a possible D gene (5 bases). This CDR3 is built from 14 residues. Germline loops: CDR1 SQVTM, CDR2 ANQGSEA. V lost 3 bases and J lost 0, with 10 bases in between. CDR3 nucleotides: TGCAGCGTTGAGGTGACAGCTAGCACAGATACGCAGTATTTT. Its protein product is CSVEVTASTDTQYF.